The clone carrying this T cell receptor (beta chain) was counted a few times. Antigen specificity is unknown. Other DNA sequences in this specimen translate into the identical CDR3. Profiling relied on immunoSEQ multiplex PCR, and the TCRdb table lists in-frame clones only, not all of them. Altogether about 36,000 clones are present, under 90% being singletons, with the ten largest covering under 2%. The CDR3 is 13 amino acids. V lost 4 bases, J lost 3 bases, and 11 bases lay in between. Germline V CDR1 and CDR2: SGDLS, YYNGEE. The sample belongs to a study of monozygotic twins with cystic fibrosis. General study points: J usage was most co-twin-similar in 8 of 16 pairs, V in 13. No link emerged between shared CDR3 counts and age, concordance or severity. Nucleotide-identical clonotype sharing was significantly higher within monozygotic CF twin pairs than between unrelated CF individuals.

Sample: blood. The V and J genes are TRBV9 and TRBJ2-7; perhaps TRBD1 as D (5 bases). This clonotype was sampled from a girl aged 2-10 years with cystic fibrosis. The CDR3 here is CASSSGQGYEQYF. The CDR3, as DNA: TGTGCCAGCAGCTCAGGACAAGGCTACGAGCAGTACTTC.